These 13 T cell receptor beta chains originate from one sample sequenced in a study of blood T cell repertoires in COVID-19. Produced via immunoSEQ multiplex PCR; TCRdb's table is partial and in-frame only. The repertoire has some 220,000 clones, 80% to 85% of them found once; the top ten carry more than 2.5%. The sample was peripheral blood. The source is a woman in her twenties or thirties who had recovered from COVID-19.

Of note for this clone: This same CDR3 is encoded by further DNA sequences in the sample. The gene calls are TRBV28 and TRBJ1-1; D remains ambiguous. The CDR3 is 13 amino acids. CDR1 MDHEN and CDR2 SYDVKM come from the germline V gene. Trimming stripped 3 bases from V and 0 bases from J, with 5 bases between. CDR3 in amino acids: CASSFSVNTEAFF. The CDR3 region has the DNA TGTGCCAGCAGTTTCTCGGTGAACACTGAAGCTTTCTTT.

This sequence joins TRBV28 and TRBJ2-5, with D perhaps matching TRBD2 (7 bases). Trimming left V 10 bases short and J 5 bases short, with 17 bases between. The CDR3 is 13 amino acids. Germline V gene lookup returns CDR1 MDHEN and CDR2 SYDVKM. CDR3 residues: CATAPGGRETQYF. The DNA of the CDR3 is TGTGCCACAGCGCCGGGGGGCAGGGAGACCCAGTACTTC.

The CDR3 DNA is TGTGCCTGGTACAGGTACCAAGAGACCCAGTACTTC. It codes for CAWYRYQETQYF. The chain has TRBV30 and TRBJ2-5; weak D call: TRBD1 (5 bases). The V gene lost 5 bases and the J gene lost 0 bases, with 7 bases spanning the gap. The CDR3 is 12 residues long. CDR1 and CDR2 from the germline V gene are GTSNPN and SVGIG (reference sequence).

This clone was detected only a few times. The chain couples TRBV7-9 to TRBJ2-7; D may be TRBD2 (6 bases). This CDR3 contains 12 residues. Deletions cut 7 bases from V and 6 bases from J, with 13 bases between. The germline V gene has CDR1 SEHNR and CDR2 FQNEAQ (reference sequence). The CDR3 loop is CASTKGLGEQYF. As DNA, the CDR3 is TGTGCCAGCACTAAGGGACTTGGCGAGCAGTACTTC.

The chain has TRBV28 and TRBJ1-3; unclear D gene. Per the germline V gene, CDR1 is MDHEN and CDR2 is SYDVKM. The CDR3 is made up of 15 amino acids. V shed 3 bases and J shed 0 bases, with 9 bases lying between them. CDR3 sequence reads: CASSFVTRSGNTIYF. The DNA of the CDR3 is TGTGCCAGCAGTTTCGTTACACGCTCTGGAAACACCATATATTTT.

The V call is TRBV19, the J call TRBJ1-1; possible D gene TRBD1, 5 bases. Germline V CDR1 and CDR2: LNHDA, SQIVND (reference sequence). The ends were cut back, 1 base at V and 7 bases at J, with 10 bases in the middle. The CDR3 loop spans 13 amino acids. The CDR3 is CASSIAGRLEAFF. The CDR3 nucleotides read TGTGCCAGTAGTATAGCAGGGAGGCTTGAAGCTTTCTTT.

This sequence joins TRBV13 and TRBJ2-1, with a tentative D call TRBD2 (8 bases). The germline V and J ends were trimmed by 7 bases and 5 bases, with 27 bases remaining between them. This CDR3 spans 18 amino acids. Germline V CDR1 and CDR2: PRHDT, FYEKMQ (reference sequence). The CDR3 nucleotides read TGTGCCAGCACCCCGGGGGGGGAGGGCCAGGGGGGCCACAATGAGCAGTTCTTC. Translating gives CASTPGGEGQGGHNEQFF.

The chain combines TRBV5-8 with TRBJ2-5; TRBD1 matches at 8 bases. The CDR3 length is 13 residues. The ends lost 4 bases at V and 5 bases at J; junction bases unmatched: 4. CDR1 and CDR2 from the germline V gene are SGHTS and YDEGEE. The DNA for the CDR3 is TGTGCCAGCAGCCCCAGGGGGCTTGAGACCCAGTACTTC. Amino acid sequence: CASSPRGLETQYF.

This clone was observed once. This chain joins TRBV25-1 and TRBJ1-5, with D perhaps TRBD1 (6 bases). Germline loops: CDR1 MGHDK, CDR2 SYGVNS. V lost 6 bases and J 5 bases, leaving 8 bases between the germline ends. There are 12 residues in the CDR3. In DNA, the CDR3 is TGTGCCAGCAGACAGGGCCATCAGCCCCAGCATTTT. Translating gives CASRQGHQPQHF. The full variable domain, rest sourced from reference TRBV25-1 and TRBJ1-5, is EADIYQTPRYLVIGTGKKITLECSQTMGHDKMYWYQQDPGMELHLIHYSYGVNSTEKGDLSSESTVSRIRTEHFPLTLESARPSHTSQYLCASRQGHQPQHFGDGTRLSIL.

This clone occurred a few times. The CDR3 loop is CASKQGWTEAFF. Written as DNA, the CDR3 is TGTGCCAGCAAACAGGGATGGACTGAAGCTTTCTTT. The J gene is TRBJ1-1, the V gene TRBV11-2; weak D call: TRBD1 (6 bases). This CDR3 contains 12 residues. The V end was cut by 7 bases, the J end by 5 bases, with 11 bases between. CDR1 SGHAT and CDR2 FQNNGV come from the germline V gene.

V is TRBV7-2 and J is TRBJ2-2; D perhaps matches TRBD1 (6 bases). The CDR3 is made up of 15 amino acids. V was cut by 5 bases and J by 4 bases, with 14 bases left in between. The V gene's germline CDR1 is SGHTA and CDR2 FQGNSA. The CDR3 spells CASSQQGGTTGELFF. DNA of the CDR3: TGTGCCAGCAGCCAACAGGGTGGTACCACCGGGGAGCTGTTTTTT. The variable domain in full, completed from reference TRBV7-2 and TRBJ2-2, reads GAGVSQSPSNKVTEKGKDVELRCDPISGHTALYWYRQSLGQGLEFLIYFQGNSAPDKSGLPSDRFSAERTGGSVSTLTIQRTQQEDSAVYLCASSQQGGTTGELFFGEGSRLTVL.

This sequence joins TRBV7-9 and TRBJ2-3; a possible D gene is TRBD1 (5 bases). Germline CDR1 reads SEHNR; CDR2 reads FQNEAQ (reference sequence). The CDR3 is 16 amino acids. Trimming took 6 bases from V and 3 from J, leaving 19 bases between them. The CDR3 reads CASSRDQGSWTDTQYF. The CDR3 region has the DNA TGTGCCAGCAGTAGAGACCAGGGTAGTTGGACAGATACGCAGTATTTT.

The chain links TRBV7-7 to TRBJ2-7; 10 bases are shared with TRBD1. V lost 5 bases, J lost 4 bases, and 5 bases stayed unmatched. The CDR3 loop spans 14 amino acids. Germline CDR1 is SSHAT and CDR2 is FNYEAQ (reference sequence). The CDR3 here is CASSPGQGVYEQYF. CDR3 coding DNA: TGTGCCAGCAGCCCCGGACAGGGGGTTTACGAGCAGTACTTC.